This TCR beta chain derives from a study of tumor and adjacent non-tumor tissue in lung cancer (dated by TCRdb to 2016 to 2019). Background on the whole study: By cancer type, the cohort comprised approximately 12 adenocarcinoma patients, 2 squamous cell carcinoma patients and 1 small cell lung cancer patient. The study compared bulk TCRbeta repertoires between lung tumor tissue and matched distant non-tumor lung tissue from fewer than 18 lung cancer patients. Among the approximately 15 patients, ages ranged from roughly 31 to 80 years, around ten were men and 5 were women, and disease was TNM stage I to III. A total of 95 million to 150 million productive TCRbeta reads were generated by sequencing, corresponding to an average of approximately 4.3 million reads per sample. Some 31 paired specimens, one tumor and one normal lung sample per patient, were profiled by TCRbeta CDR3 sequencing. Study-wide conclusions, independent of this receptor: Significantly higher TCR diversity (inverse Simpson) was observed in tumor tissue than in normal lung tissue (around 460 vs 160, P = 0.0075, Mann-Whitney U test). The sequencing platform is not named in the methods, and unique molecular identifiers are not mentioned. Younger patients had significantly higher TCR diversity, and higher tumor TCR diversity was associated with shorter overall and disease-free survival. The top 100 clones made up a significantly larger cumulative share of the repertoire in normal lung than in tumor tissue. Because peripheral blood was not sequenced, the blood TCRbeta repertoires of the lung cancer patients in the study went unexamined. Only 15 or so patients were included in the cohort, and the need for larger samples and more detailed clinical data was noted by the authors.

Deletion took 6 bases off V and 7 bases off J, with a span of 18 bases between the germline ends. The CDR3 numbers 15 residues from cysteine through phenylalanine. Of the read, only the CDR3 DNA is kept; its 45 bases are in frame from base 1. This clonotype is assessed as medium-sized (0.01 to 0.1%). Its antigen has not been determined. No clone much larger than this one lies a single base away; base qualities are absent. Bulk unsorted tissue served as the source for RNA extraction, and RNA quality was assessed using a NanoDrop ND-1000 and an Agilent 2100. Donors were newly diagnosed lung cancer patients admitted for thoracic surgery in China between August and November 2014, without prior chemotherapy. Anyone who had undergone radiotherapy or chemotherapy before, or who had another cancer at the same time, was left out of the study. Pieces of surgical tissue measuring about 1-2.1 cm3 were kept in RNAlater solution and held at -80 degrees C until needed.

Receptor amplification or capture employed multiplex PCR. Sequencing took place on an Illumina HiSeq 2500. TCRbeta libraries were built by three rounds of nested PCR using primers (Table S4), following protocols modified from ARM-PCR. Before sequencing, PCR products of 200-500 bp were excised from the gel and purified with the QIAquick gel extraction kit. As for the original processing: Reads were cleaned with Trimmomatic, merged with FLASH into complete CDR3 sequences, and assigned to V(D)J germline segments with MiTCR. Clonal diversity was computed as the inverse Simpson's index with VDJtools. In-frame sequences without a premature stop codon were defined as productive reads. TCRdb reworked the public reads: Q25 trimming with fastp, MiXCR clone assembly, productive beta chains retained. Entries are consolidated by CDR3 protein sequence, retaining the most common genes and DNA. TCRdb, rather than the study authors, made the V and J calls. The sample table lists 75,000 to 80,000 distinct CDR3 sequences, 75% to 90% of them with a count of one. Roughly 13% of the sample goes to the ten largest clones.

The sequenced sample was lung tumor tissue. The sequence derives from a woman in her 50s with non-small cell lung cancer. The chain was built from TRBV12-3 or TRBV12-4 and TRBJ1-4; matching of 6 bases hints at TRBD1 as the D gene. The CDR3 protein is CASSLQGGLGEKLFF. The DNA is TGTGCCAGCAGCCTACAGGGTGGCTTGGGTGAAAAACTGTTTTTT.